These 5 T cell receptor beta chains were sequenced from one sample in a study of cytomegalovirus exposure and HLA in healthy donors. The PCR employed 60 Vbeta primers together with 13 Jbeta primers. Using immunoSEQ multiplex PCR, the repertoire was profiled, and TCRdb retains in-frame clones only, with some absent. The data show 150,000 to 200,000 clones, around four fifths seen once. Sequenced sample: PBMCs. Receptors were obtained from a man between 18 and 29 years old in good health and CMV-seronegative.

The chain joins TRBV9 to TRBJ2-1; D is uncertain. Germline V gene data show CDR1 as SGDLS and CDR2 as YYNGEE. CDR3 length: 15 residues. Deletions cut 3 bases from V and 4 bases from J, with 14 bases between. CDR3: CASSALSATYNEQFF. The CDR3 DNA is TGTGCCAGCAGCGCCTTATCCGCTACTTACAATGAGCAGTTCTTC.

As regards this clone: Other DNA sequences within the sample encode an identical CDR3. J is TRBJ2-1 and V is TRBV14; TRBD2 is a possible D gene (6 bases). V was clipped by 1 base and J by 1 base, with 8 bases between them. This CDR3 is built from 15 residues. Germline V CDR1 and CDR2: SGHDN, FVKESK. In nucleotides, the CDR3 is TGTGCCAGCAGCCAAGTGGCGGGGTCCTACAATGAGCAGTTCTTC. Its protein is CASSQVAGSYNEQFF.

The CDR3 region is CASSLQANEKLFF. In nucleotides, the CDR3 is TGTGCCAGCTCACTGCAGGCTAATGAAAAACTGTTTTTT. V usage is TRBV18 and J usage is TRBJ1-4; D is ambiguous. Germline V CDR1 and CDR2: KGHSH, LQKENI. The CDR3 runs 13 residues. V shed 4 bases and J shed 3 bases, with 6 bases lying between them.

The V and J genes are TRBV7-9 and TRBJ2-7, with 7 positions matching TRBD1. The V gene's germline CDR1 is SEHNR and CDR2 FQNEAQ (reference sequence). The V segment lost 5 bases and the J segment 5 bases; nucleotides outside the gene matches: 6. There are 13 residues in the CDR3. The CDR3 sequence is CASSRTGRDEQYF. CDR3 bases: TGTGCCAGCAGCCGGACAGGTCGCGACGAGCAGTACTTC.

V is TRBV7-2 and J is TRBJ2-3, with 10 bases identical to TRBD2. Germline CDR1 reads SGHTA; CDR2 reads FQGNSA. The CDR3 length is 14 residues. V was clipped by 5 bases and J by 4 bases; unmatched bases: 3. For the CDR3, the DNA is TGTGCCAGCAGCCCGACTAGCGGGCCAGATACGCAGTATTTT. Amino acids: CASSPTSGPDTQYF.